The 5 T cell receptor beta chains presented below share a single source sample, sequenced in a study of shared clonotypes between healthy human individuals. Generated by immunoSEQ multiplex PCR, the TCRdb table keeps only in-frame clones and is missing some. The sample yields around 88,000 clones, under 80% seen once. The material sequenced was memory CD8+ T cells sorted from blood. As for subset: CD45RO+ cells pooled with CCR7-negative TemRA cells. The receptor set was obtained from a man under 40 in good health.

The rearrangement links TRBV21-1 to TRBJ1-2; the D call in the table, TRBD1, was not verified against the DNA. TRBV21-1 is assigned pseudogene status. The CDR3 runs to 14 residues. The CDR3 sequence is CASSKHGGGGGYTF. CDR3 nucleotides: TGTGCCAGCAGCAAACACGGAGGGGGCGGGGGCTACACCTTC.

The CDR3 region is CASRLGLAGGHAYNEQFF. The CDR3 coding sequence is TGTGCCAGCAGGTTGGGACTAGCGGGAGGGCATGCCTACAATGAGCAGTTCTTC. The chain uses TRBV7-9 and TRBJ2-1, with 16 bases that match TRBD2. Germline assignment: CDR1 SEHNR and CDR2 FQNEAQ (reference sequence). With 6 bases clipped from V and 2 bases from J, the junction kept 7 bases outside the gene matches. The length of the CDR3 is 18 residues.

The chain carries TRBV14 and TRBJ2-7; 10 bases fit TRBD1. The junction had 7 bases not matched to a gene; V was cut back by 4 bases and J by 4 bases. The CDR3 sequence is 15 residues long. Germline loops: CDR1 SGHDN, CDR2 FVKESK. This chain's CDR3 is CASSPRDRGLYEQYF. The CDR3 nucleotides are TGTGCCAGCAGCCCCCGGGACAGGGGCTTGTACGAGCAGTACTTC.

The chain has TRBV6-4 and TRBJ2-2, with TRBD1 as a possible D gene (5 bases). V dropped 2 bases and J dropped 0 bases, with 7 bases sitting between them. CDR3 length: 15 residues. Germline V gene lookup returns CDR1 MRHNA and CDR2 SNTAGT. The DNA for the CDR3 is TGTGCCAGCAGTGACGGGGCAACGAACACCGGGGAGCTGTTTTTT. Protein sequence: CASSDGATNTGELFF.

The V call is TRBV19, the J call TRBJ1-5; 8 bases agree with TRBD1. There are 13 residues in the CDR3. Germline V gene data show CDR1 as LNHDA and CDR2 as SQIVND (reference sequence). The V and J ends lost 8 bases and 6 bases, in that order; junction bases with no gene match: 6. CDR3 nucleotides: TGTGCCAGTGAGACAGGGGCGGGTCAGCCCCAGCATTTT. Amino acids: CASETGAGQPQHF.